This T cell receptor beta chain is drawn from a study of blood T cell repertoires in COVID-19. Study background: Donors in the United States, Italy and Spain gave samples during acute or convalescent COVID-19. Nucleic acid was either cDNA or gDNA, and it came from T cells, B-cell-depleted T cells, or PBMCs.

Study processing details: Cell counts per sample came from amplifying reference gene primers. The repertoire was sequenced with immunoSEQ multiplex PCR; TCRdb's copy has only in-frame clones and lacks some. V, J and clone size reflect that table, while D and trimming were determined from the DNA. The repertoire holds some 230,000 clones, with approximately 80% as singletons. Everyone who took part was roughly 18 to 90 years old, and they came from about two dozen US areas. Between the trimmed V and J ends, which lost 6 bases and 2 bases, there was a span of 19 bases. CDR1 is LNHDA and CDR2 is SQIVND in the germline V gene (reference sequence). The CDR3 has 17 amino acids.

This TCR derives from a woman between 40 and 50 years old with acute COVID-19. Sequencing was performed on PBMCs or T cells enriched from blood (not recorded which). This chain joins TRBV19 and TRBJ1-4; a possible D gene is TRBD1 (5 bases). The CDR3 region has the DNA TGTGCCAGTAGCGGTATGCGGGGGGAGAGGACTAATGAAAAACTGTTTTTT. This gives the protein CASSGMRGERTNEKLFF.